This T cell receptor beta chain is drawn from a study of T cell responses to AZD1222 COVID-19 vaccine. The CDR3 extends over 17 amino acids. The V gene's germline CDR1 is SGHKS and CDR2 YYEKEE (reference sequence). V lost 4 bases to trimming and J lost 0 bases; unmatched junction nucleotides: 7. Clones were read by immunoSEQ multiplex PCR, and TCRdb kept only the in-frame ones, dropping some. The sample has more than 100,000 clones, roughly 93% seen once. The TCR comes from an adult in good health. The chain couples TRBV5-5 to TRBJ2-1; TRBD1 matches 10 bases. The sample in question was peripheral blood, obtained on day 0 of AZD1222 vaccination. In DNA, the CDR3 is TGTGCCAGCAGCCCCGTACGGACAGGGGGCTCCTACAATGAGCAGTTCTTC. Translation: CASSPVRTGGSYNEQFF.